This entry lists 25 T cell receptor beta chains sequenced from one sample in a study of OX40 agonist ivuxolimab in advanced cancers. Method: immunoSEQ multiplex PCR; TCRdb's copy keeps in-frame clones and lacks some. The sample has more than 75,000 clones; about 86% are singletons. Sequencing used CD4+ or CD8+ T cells sorted from blood, obtained in a trial of the OX40 agonist ivuxolimab. These TCRs come from an adult with an advanced solid tumor such as melanoma, head and neck, liver or kidney cancer.

V is TRBV10-2 and J is TRBJ1-3, with 9 bases aligning to TRBD1. V trimming: 6 bases; J trimming: 2 bases; junction bases outside the gene matches: 8. Germline V lookup: CDR1 WSHSY, CDR2 SAAADI. CDR3 length equals 16 residues. The CDR3 reads CASRDRGPRAGNTIYF. Here the CDR3 DNA reads TGCGCCAGCAGGGACAGGGGACCGCGGGCTGGAAACACCATATATTTT.

This clone turned up a few times. The chain links TRBV5-6 to TRBJ2-7, with 9 bases that match TRBD2. The CDR3 consists of 15 residues. CDR1 and CDR2 (germline): SGHDT, YYEEEE. Trimming at V came to 0 bases and at J to 2 bases, leaving 3 bases not matched to a gene. The CDR3 reads CASSLVSGGTYEQYF. The CDR3 DNA reads as TGTGCCAGCAGCTTGGTTAGCGGGGGAACCTACGAGCAGTACTTC.

The V gene is TRBV19, the J gene TRBJ2-2; 14 positions match TRBD2. The germline V gene encodes CDR1 LNHDA and CDR2 SQIVND (reference sequence). The ends lost 6 bases at V and 6 bases at J; junction bases unmatched: 3. This CDR3 spans 15 amino acids. The CDR3 sequence: CASRPTSGRAGELFF. For the CDR3, the DNA is TGTGCCAGTAGACCGACTAGCGGGAGGGCCGGGGAGCTGTTTTTT.

V gene TRBV16 combines with J gene TRBJ1-3; a possible D gene is TRBD1 (6 bases). V was cut by 4 bases and J by 4 bases, with 8 bases left in between. Germline CDR1 KGHSY, CDR2 FQNENV. The CDR3 extends over 13 amino acids. The CDR3 nucleotides read TGTGCCAGCAGCCTTGACAGGGGAAACACCATATATTTT. It specifies CASSLDRGNTIYF.

J is TRBJ1-2 and V is TRBV4-2; D remains ambiguous. This CDR3 has 15 amino acids. The germline gives CDR1 LGHNA, CDR2 YNFKEQ. V gave up 0 bases and J gave up 4 bases, with 12 bases separating them. DNA for the CDR3: TGTGCCAGCAGCCAAGATATTTCGGGTCGCTATGGCTACACCTTC. This codes for CASSQDISGRYGYTF.

The chain joins TRBV4-1 to TRBJ1-5; D gene uncertain. V was pared by 1 base and J by 0 bases, with 10 bases between. The CDR3 totals 16 residues. From germline, CDR1 is MGHRA and CDR2 YSYEKL. CDR3 protein: CASSQGRGNSNQPQHF. The CDR3 coding sequence is TGCGCCAGCAGCCAAGGAAGAGGGAATAGCAATCAGCCCCAGCATTTT.

The J gene is TRBJ1-1, the V gene TRBV11-2; D remains ambiguous. The CDR3 is 13 amino acids. Germline loops: CDR1 SGHAT, CDR2 FQNNGV. Trimming left V 5 bases short and J 2 bases short, with 9 bases between. The CDR3 DNA is TGTGCCAGCAGCACGGACTACAACACTGAAGCTTTCTTT. Translation: CASSTDYNTEAFF.

V usage is TRBV1 and J usage is TRBJ2-5; the DNA was not used to check the table's D call, TRBD1. TRBV1 is a known pseudogene. The CDR3 length is 16 residues. The CDR3 loop is CTSSQDQQGAGETQYF. In nucleotides, the CDR3 is TGCACCAGCAGCCAAGATCAGCAGGGGGCAGGAGAGACCCAGTACTTC.

The chain has TRBV2 and TRBJ1-1; 7 bases align to TRBD1. Losses at the gene ends were 6 bases for V and 3 bases for J; bases not matched to a gene: 7. The germline V gene has CDR1 SNHLY and CDR2 FYNNEI. This CDR3 is built from 14 residues. CDR3 in amino acids: CASRKGAQDTEAFF. CDR3 coding DNA: TGTGCCAGCAGAAAGGGGGCGCAGGACACTGAAGCTTTCTTT.

V is TRBV4-2 and J is TRBJ2-2; possibly TRBD1 or TRBD2 for D (5 bases each). V shed 2 bases and J shed 3 bases, with 10 bases lying between them. Germline-derived CDR1 and CDR2 are LGHNA and YNFKEQ. CDR3 length: 15 amino acids. The DNA of the CDR3 is TGTGCCAGCAGCCAACTCGGGACCGACACCGGGGAGCTGTTTTTT. Protein: CASSQLGTDTGELFF.

The rearrangement joins TRBV27 to TRBJ2-7; tentatively, D is TRBD1 (5 bases). CDR1 and CDR2 (germline): MNHEY, SMNVEV (reference sequence). The CDR3 is 15 amino acids. V gave up 3 bases and J gave up 1 base, with 13 bases separating them. The CDR3 DNA sequence: TGTGCCAGCAGTTTGACGGCAGGGCTATCCTACGAGCAGTACTTC. Translation: CASSLTAGLSYEQYF.

This sequence joins TRBV5-4 and TRBJ2-3; 12 bases are shared with TRBD2. Germline CDR1 reads SGHNT; CDR2 reads YYREEE (reference sequence). The CDR3 covers 16 residues. V gave up 4 bases and J gave up 6 bases; unmatched junction bases: 9. In DNA form, the CDR3 reads TGTGCCAGCAGCCCGCGACTAGCGGGAGCGGTGGATACGCAGTATTTT. Its protein is CASSPRLAGAVDTQYF.

The chain couples TRBV6-1 to TRBJ1-2; TRBD1 aligns across 10 bases. Germline-derived CDR1 and CDR2 are MNHNS and SASEGT. V lost 2 bases and J lost 8; bases outside the gene matches: 11. The CDR3 totals 16 residues. CDR3 sequence: CASSETWDRGGLGYTF. The CDR3 region has the DNA TGTGCCAGCAGTGAAACCTGGGACAGGGGAGGACTCGGCTACACCTTC.

This sequence joins TRBV6-5 and TRBJ1-5; D remains ambiguous. The CDR3 is made up of 14 amino acids. Germline loops: CDR1 MNHEY, CDR2 SVGAGI. Trimming left V 5 bases short and J 4 bases short, with 12 bases between. In DNA, the CDR3 is TGTGCCAGCAGTGAAGGCCTTCCTAATCAGCCCCAGCATTTT. Its protein is CASSEGLPNQPQHF.

The V and J genes are TRBV7-9 and TRBJ1-2; D remains ambiguous. V was pared by 6 bases and J by 4 bases, with 15 bases between. CDR3 length: 14 amino acids. Germline V gene lookup returns CDR1 SEHNR and CDR2 FQNEAQ (reference sequence). The CDR3 sequence is CASSIGREAYGYTF. CDR3 bases: TGTGCCAGCAGTATAGGGAGAGAGGCCTATGGCTACACCTTC.

The chain uses TRBV13 and TRBJ2-5; TRBD1 matches 7 bases. The germline CDR1 and CDR2 sequences are PRHDT and FYEKMQ (reference sequence). The CDR3 is made up of 15 amino acids. Losses at the gene ends were 4 bases for V and 3 bases for J; bases not matched to a gene: 8. CDR3 sequence (DNA): TGTGCCAGCAGCTATGCTTGGCAGGGGGAAGAGACCCAGTACTTC. Translating it yields CASSYAWQGEETQYF.

This chain joins TRBV27 and TRBJ2-1; the match to TRBD2 covers 12 bases. Germline CDR1 reads MNHEY; CDR2 reads SMNVEV (reference sequence). The CDR3 extends over 18 amino acids. V lost 1 base to trimming and J lost 2 bases; unmatched junction nucleotides: 6. The CDR3 DNA follows: TGTGCCAGCAGTTTATTGCGACTAGCGGGGGCAGCCTACAATGAGCAGTTCTTC. This gives the protein CASSLLRLAGAAYNEQFF.

This clone has just a few counts. J is TRBJ1-3 and V is TRBV5-6; D ambiguous. Trimming shortened V by 0 bases and J by 3 bases, and 7 bases separated the two germline ends. CDR1 and CDR2 (germline): SGHDT, YYEEEE. This CDR3 spans 14 amino acids. The CDR3 reads CASSLEGFGNTIYF. As DNA, the CDR3 is TGTGCCAGCAGCTTGGAGGGTTTTGGAAACACCATATATTTT. The full variable domain, completed using reference TRBV5-6 and TRBJ1-3, is DAGVTQSPTHLIKTRGQQVTLRCSPKSGHDTVSWYQQALGQGPQFIFQYYEEEERQRGNFPDRFSGHQFPNYSSELNVNALLLGDSALYLCASSLEGFGNTIYFGEGSWLTVV.

This clone occurred once. The chain uses TRBV5-1 and TRBJ2-5, with TRBD2 as a possible D gene (6 bases). Trimming removed 4 bases from V and 9 bases from J, with 10 bases in between. CDR1 and CDR2 from the germline V gene are SGHRS and YFSETQ. This CDR3 has 11 amino acids. CDR3 nucleotide sequence: TGCGCCAGCAGCGGGGCGGGGTCCCAGTACTTC. Its translation is CASSGAGSQYF.

The chain is built from TRBV11-3 and TRBJ1-3, with D possibly TRBD1 on 5 matching bases. Trimming removed 5 bases at V and 0 bases at J, with 11 bases between. The CDR3 extends over 15 amino acids. The germline CDR1 and CDR2 sequences are SGHNT and YENEEA. The CDR3 nucleotides are TGTGCCAGCAGCCTCGACGGACACTCTGGAAACACCATATATTTT. This translates into CASSLDGHSGNTIYF.

This sequence joins TRBV18 and TRBJ1-4; D remains unclear. The CDR3 is made up of 15 amino acids. Germline CDR1 KGHSH, CDR2 LQKENI. Trimming removed 2 bases at V and 2 bases at J, with 9 bases between. The CDR3 loop reads CASSPFGGTNEKLFF. The DNA of the CDR3 is TGTGCCAGCTCACCATTCGGAGGGACTAATGAAAAACTGTTTTTT. The variable domain in full, with the rest retrieved from reference TRBV18 and TRBJ1-4, is NAGVMQNPRHLVRRRGQEARLRCSPMKGHSHVYWYRQLPEEGLKFMVYLQKENIIDESGMPKERFSAEFPKEGPSILRIQQVVRGDSAAYFCASSPFGGTNEKLFFGSGTQLSVL.

The chain uses TRBV6-5 and TRBJ2-3; the D is unclear. The germline V gene has CDR1 MNHEY and CDR2 SVGAGI. The CDR3 is 16 amino acids. V was pared by 0 bases and J by 1 base, with 11 bases between. The CDR3 nucleotides read TGTGCCAGCAGTTACTCCTTAGCCTCTGGCACAGATACGCAGTATTTT. It specifies CASSYSLASGTDTQYF.

Remarks on this clone: Distinct nucleotide sequences in the sample also encode this CDR3. The genes are TRBV2 and TRBJ1-5; D gene uncertain. Per the germline V gene, CDR1 is SNHLY and CDR2 is FYNNEI. V lost 0 bases, J lost 1 base, and 4 bases lay in between. The CDR3 runs 14 residues. CDR3 sequence reads: CASSEADSNQPQHF. The CDR3 coding sequence is TGTGCCAGCAGTGAAGCAGACAGCAATCAGCCCCAGCATTTT. Full variable domain (rest looked up from reference TRBV2 and TRBJ1-5): EPEVTQTPSHQVTQMGQEVILRCVPISNHLYFYWYRQILGQKVEFLVSFYNNEISEKSEIFDDQFSVERPDGSNFTLKIRSTKLEDSAMYFCASSEADSNQPQHFGDGTRLSIL.

This sequence joins TRBV19 and TRBJ2-7; 9 nucleotides match TRBD1. Germline V lookup: CDR1 LNHDA, CDR2 SQIVND (reference sequence). The CDR3 consists of 15 residues. V lost 5 bases to trimming and J lost 2 bases; unmatched junction nucleotides: 7. Written as DNA, the CDR3 is TGTGCCAGTAGTCCGGAGGGACAGGGAACCTACGAGCAGTACTTC. Translating gives CASSPEGQGTYEQYF.

V and J are TRBV5-1 and TRBJ1-4; 9 bases agree with TRBD1. CDR1 SGHRS and CDR2 YFSETQ come from the germline V gene. The CDR3 totals 13 residues. The J segment lost 6 bases and the V segment lost 4 bases, leaving 1 base of the junction unmatched. The CDR3 DNA follows: TGCGCCAGCAGCCGGACAGGGGATGAAAAACTGTTTTTT. It translates to CASSRTGDEKLFF.